This T cell receptor beta chain was recorded in a study of shared clonotypes between healthy human individuals. Study-wide background: A few men and a couple of women, aged 18 to 49, were donors.

Produced via immunoSEQ multiplex PCR; TCRdb's table is partial and in-frame only. The sample has about 510,000 clones, about 96% seen once. Only Caucasian adults living in Nashville, Tennessee made up the donor group. Broader study findings: Clonotype sharing among donors, it was expected, would be affected by sequencing depth.

In its sample, this clone was seen once. Antigen unknown. V lost 2 bases and J lost 1; bases outside the gene matches: 2. The CDR3 sequence is 15 residues long. CDR1 is SNHLY, CDR2 FYNNEI, per germline. V and J are TRBV2 and TRBJ1-3; 7 nucleotides line up with TRBD1. The material sequenced was naive CD4+ T cells sorted from blood. Specified subset: CD45RA+ positively selected. The TCR originated in a woman aged 25 to 45 in good health. The CDR3 nucleotides read TGTGCCAGCAGTGAACTGACAGGGTCTGGAAACACCATATATTTT. Translation: CASSELTGSGNTIYF.